Shown below are 5 T cell receptor beta chains from a single sample sequenced in a study of cytomegalovirus exposure and HLA in healthy donors. In the PCR, 60 Vbeta and 13 Jbeta primers were used. The protocol was immunoSEQ multiplex PCR, while the TCRdb copy is restricted to in-frame clones and leaves out a portion. Among roughly 170,000 clones listed, roughly 80% were seen once. Sequenced material: PBMCs. These receptors were obtained from a woman aged 45-65 years in good health and CMV-seropositive.

Notes on this clone: The junction and the germline gene differ at one end; a read error may be behind it. This rearrangement joins TRBV4-2 to TRBJ2-1, with 7 bases identical to TRBD2. Germline lookup yields CDR1 LGHNA and CDR2 YNFKEQ. The CDR3 loop spans 16 amino acids. The CDR3 bases are TGTGCCAGCAGCCTAAAGCGGGACCACAATTACAACGAGCAGTTCTTC. It encodes CASSLKRDHNYNEQFF.

V gene TRBV2 combines with J gene TRBJ1-1; D ambiguous. CDR3 length: 11 residues. Trimming cost V 10 bases and J 3 bases, with 9 bases left between them. Germline V gives CDR1 SNHLY, CDR2 FYNNEI. DNA for the CDR3: TGTGCCATACAGAGGGACACTGAAGCTTTCTTT. Translating it yields CAIQRDTEAFF. The variable domain in full, with the rest retrieved from reference TRBV2 and TRBJ1-1, is EPEVTQTPSHQVTQMGQEVILRCVPISNHLYFYWYRQILGQKVEFLVSFYNNEISEKSEIFDDQFSVERPDGSNFTLKIRSTKLEDSAMYFCAIQRDTEAFFGQGTRLTVV.

The rearrangement joins TRBV21-1 to TRBJ2-1; the table gives TRBD2 as D, unverified against the DNA. TRBV21-1 is designated a pseudogene. CDR3 size: 15 residues. The CDR3 here is CASHQTRDSYNEQFF. The CDR3 DNA reads TGTGCCAGCCACCAGACTAGGGACTCCTACAATGAGCAGTTCTTC.

In regard to this clone: Germline is not matched at one junction end, which may reflect a read error. The same CDR3 is also encoded by other DNA sequences in this sample. The V call is TRBV30, the J call TRBJ1-6, with 7 bases that match TRBD1. CDR1 and CDR2 (germline): GTSNPN, SVGIG (reference sequence). The CDR3 has 16 residues. The CDR3 DNA reads as TGTGCCTGGAGTATTGCGGAGCACAGGGGTAATTCCCCCCTCCACTTT. Amino acids: CAWSIAEHRGNSPLHF.

The chain links TRBV19 to TRBJ2-2; 11 bases agree with TRBD2. The germline V gene encodes CDR1 LNHDA and CDR2 SQIVND (reference sequence). Unmatched junction bases numbered 8, after V lost 7 bases and J lost 4 bases. The CDR3 spans 16 residues. The CDR3 nucleotides are TGTGCCAGTATTGTTAGCGGGGGGGGCAGCACCGGGGAGCTGTTTTTT. It specifies CASIVSGGGSTGELFF.